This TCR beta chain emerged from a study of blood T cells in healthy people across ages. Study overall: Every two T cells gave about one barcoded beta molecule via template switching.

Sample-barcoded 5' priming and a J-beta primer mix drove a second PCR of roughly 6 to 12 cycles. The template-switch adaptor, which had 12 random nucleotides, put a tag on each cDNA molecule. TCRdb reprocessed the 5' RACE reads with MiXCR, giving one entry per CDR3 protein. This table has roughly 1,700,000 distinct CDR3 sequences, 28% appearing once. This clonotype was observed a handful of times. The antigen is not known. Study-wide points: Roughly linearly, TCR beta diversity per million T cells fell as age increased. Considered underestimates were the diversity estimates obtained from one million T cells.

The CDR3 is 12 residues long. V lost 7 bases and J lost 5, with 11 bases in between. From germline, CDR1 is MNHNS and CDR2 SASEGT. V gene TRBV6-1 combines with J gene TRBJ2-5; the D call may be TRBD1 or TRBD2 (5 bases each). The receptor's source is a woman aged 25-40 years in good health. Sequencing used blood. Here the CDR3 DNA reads TGTGCCAGCACCCGGGACCGGGAGACCCAGTACTTC. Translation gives CASTRDRETQYF.